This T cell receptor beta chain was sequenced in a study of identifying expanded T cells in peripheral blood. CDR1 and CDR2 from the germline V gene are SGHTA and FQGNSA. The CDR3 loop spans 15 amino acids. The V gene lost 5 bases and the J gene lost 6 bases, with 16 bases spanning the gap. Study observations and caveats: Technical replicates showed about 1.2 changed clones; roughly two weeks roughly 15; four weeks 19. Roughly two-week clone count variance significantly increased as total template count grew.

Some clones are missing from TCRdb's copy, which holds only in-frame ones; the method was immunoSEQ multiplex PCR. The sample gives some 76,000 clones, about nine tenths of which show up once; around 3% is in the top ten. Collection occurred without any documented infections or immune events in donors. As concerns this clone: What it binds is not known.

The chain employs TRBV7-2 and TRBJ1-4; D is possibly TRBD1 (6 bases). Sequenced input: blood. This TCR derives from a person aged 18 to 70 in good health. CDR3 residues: CASSTTGARDEKLFF. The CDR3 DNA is TGTGCCAGCAGCACGACGGGGGCGCGGGATGAAAAACTGTTTTTT.